A selection of T cell receptor beta chains follows, all from one sample in a study of tumor and adjacent non-tumor tissue in lung cancer. TCRdb passed the multiplex PCR reads through MiXCR, listing each CDR3 protein once. This sample has more than 60,000 distinct CDR3 sequences, with 76% found just once. What was sequenced was distant non-tumor lung tissue. Receptors were obtained from a man aged 60 to 75 with non-small cell lung cancer. Each CDR3 is given with its conserved first and last residue. Each record gives: D gene, V gene, J gene, CDR3 length, clone size, CDR3 protein, CDR3 DNA. A D gene is named only where the DNA matches it firmly. Where a row states a size, it is once, few, many or the class of an expanded clone; other rows omit it.

d_gene: NA
v_gene: TRBV29-1
j_gene: TRBJ1-1
len: 13
abundance: NA
CDR3aa: CSASTWGDTEVFF
CDR3nt: TGCAGCGCCTCGACATGGGGGGACACTGAAGTTTTCTTT

d_gene: NA
v_gene: TRBV29-1
j_gene: TRBJ2-4
len: 12
abundance: once
CDR3aa: CSVGDMLNIQYF
CDR3nt: TGCAGCGTTGGGGACATGCTAAACATTCAGTACTTC

d_gene: NA
v_gene: TRBV4-2
j_gene: TRBJ2-7
len: 15
abundance: medium-sized
CDR3aa: CASSPGGSGNYEQYF
CDR3nt: TGTGCCAGCAGCCCCGGCGGTAGCGGAAACTACGAGCAGTACTTC

d_gene: TRBD1
v_gene: TRBV20-1
j_gene: TRBJ2-7
len: 15
abundance: NA
CDR3aa: CIARFLGTGAYEQYF
CDR3nt: TGCATTGCTAGATTTCTGGGGACAGGAGCCTACGAGCAGTACTTC

d_gene: NA
v_gene: TRBV6-1
j_gene: TRBJ1-1
len: 15
abundance: NA
CDR3aa: CASNPSRLSNAEAFF
CDR3nt: TGTGCCAGCAACCCCTCGCGGTTGTCGAACGCTGAAGCTTTCTTT

d_gene: NA
v_gene: TRBV6-5
j_gene: TRBJ2-5
len: 12
abundance: NA
CDR3aa: CASASDGEIQYF
CDR3nt: TGTGCCAGCGCCTCGGACGGTGAGATCCAGTACTTC

d_gene: NA
v_gene: TRBV11-3
j_gene: TRBJ2-3
len: 16
abundance: NA
CDR3aa: CARGLGGASSTDTQYF
CDR3nt: TGTGCCAGAGGCTTGGGGGGTGCTTCTAGCACAGATACGCAATATTTT

d_gene: TRBD2
v_gene: TRBV5-4
j_gene: TRBJ2-1
len: 16
abundance: many
CDR3aa: CASSANLAGGLDEQFF
CDR3nt: TGTGCCAGCAGCGCCAACCTAGCGGGAGGGTTGGATGAGCAGTTCTTC

d_gene: NA
v_gene: TRBV19
j_gene: TRBJ2-1
len: 16
abundance: few
CDR3aa: CASSIRSRNTYNEQFF
CDR3nt: TGTGCCAGTAGTATCCGTAGCAGGAACACCTACAATGAGCAGTTCTTC

d_gene: NA
v_gene: TRBV5-5
j_gene: TRBJ1-5
len: 16
abundance: NA
CDR3aa: CASSLVGGDSIQPQHF
CDR3nt: TGTGCCAGCAGCTTGGTCGGGGGAGACAGCATTCAGCCCCAGCACTTT

d_gene: TRBD1
v_gene: TRBV6-1
j_gene: TRBJ2-7
len: 14
abundance: NA
CDR3aa: CADSEGTGAYEQYF
CDR3nt: TGTGCCGACAGTGAAGGGACAGGGGCCTACGAGCAGTACTTC

d_gene: TRBD2
v_gene: TRBV29-1
j_gene: TRBJ2-1
len: 13
abundance: NA
CDR3aa: CSVGGTSGNEQFF
CDR3nt: TGCAGCGTTGGGGGGACTAGCGGTAATGAGCAGTTCTTC

d_gene: NA
v_gene: TRBV29-1
j_gene: TRBJ2-7
len: 15
abundance: NA
CDR3aa: CNVVGRGAESYEQYF
CDR3nt: NA

d_gene: NA
v_gene: TRBV11-3
j_gene: TRBJ2-3
len: 16
abundance: few
CDR3aa: CASSSGLADRTYAQYF
CDR3nt: TGTGCCAGCAGCTCCGGGCTAGCAGATAGGACATATGCGCAGTATTTT